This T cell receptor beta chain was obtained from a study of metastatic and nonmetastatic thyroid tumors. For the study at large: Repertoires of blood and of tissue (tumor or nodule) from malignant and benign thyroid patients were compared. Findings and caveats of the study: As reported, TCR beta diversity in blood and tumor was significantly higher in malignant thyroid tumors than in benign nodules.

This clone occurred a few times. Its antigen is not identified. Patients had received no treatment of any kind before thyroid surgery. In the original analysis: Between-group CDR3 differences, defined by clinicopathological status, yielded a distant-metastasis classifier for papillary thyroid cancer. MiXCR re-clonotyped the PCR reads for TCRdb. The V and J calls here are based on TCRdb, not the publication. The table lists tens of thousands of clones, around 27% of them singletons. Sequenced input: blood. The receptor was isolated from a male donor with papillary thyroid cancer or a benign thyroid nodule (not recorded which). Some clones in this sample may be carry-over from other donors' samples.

The chain's CDR3 is CASSDDSWRGETQYF. Written as DNA, the CDR3 is TGTGCCAGCAGTGACGACAGTTGGCGCGGCGAGACCCAGTACTTC. The rearrangement joins TRBV2 to TRBJ2-5; D is possibly TRBD1 (5 bases). The V gene lost 3 bases and the J gene lost 5 bases, with 16 bases spanning the gap. The V gene's germline CDR1 is SNHLY and CDR2 FYNNEI. The CDR3 has 15 amino acids.